The 29 T cell receptor beta chains below come from one sample, sequenced in a study of T-cell reconstitution after alpha-beta-depleted transplantation in children. During its preparation, the TCRbeta library received unique molecular identifiers. From the PCR reads, TCRdb called clonotypes with MiXCR, one entry per CDR3 protein. The table lists about 460,000 distinct CDR3 sequences, about an eighth of them singletons, with 12% to 15% in the top ten. The material was PBMCs, mostly from graft donor cells, obtained 180 days after TCRalphabeta/CD19-depleted stem cell transplant. Receptors originate from a female patient aged 2-10 years who had a stem cell transplant for aplastic anemia, so the T cells may come from the graft donor.

This clonotype was picked up a small number of times. The CDR3 coding sequence is TGTGCCAGTAGTATCGTGGAGCAAGAGACCCAGTACTTC. Its protein product is CASSIVEQETQYF. This chain uses TRBV19 with TRBJ2-5; D not certain. The CDR3 extends over 13 amino acids. Germline CDR1 LNHDA, CDR2 SQIVND (reference sequence). Trimming cost V 3 bases and J 2 bases, with 7 bases left between them.

The chain combines TRBV7-2 with TRBJ2-2; 9 bases are shared with TRBD1. CDR1 is SGHTA, CDR2 FQGNSA, per germline. The trim removed 5 bases at V and 4 bases at J, leaving 5 bases unmatched. The CDR3 extends over 15 amino acids. The CDR3: CASSKQGAFTGELFF. The CDR3 nucleotides are TGTGCCAGCAGCAAACAGGGGGCGTTCACCGGGGAGCTGTTTTTT.

This clonotype was seen a handful of times. J is TRBJ1-2 and V is TRBV7-8; TRBD1 is a possible D gene (5 bases). The CDR3 spans 14 residues. Per germline, CDR1 SGHVS and CDR2 FQNEAQ. Trimming pared 1 base from V and 2 bases from J, leaving 8 bases between. The CDR3 sequence is CASSLEGRNYGYTF. CDR3 in DNA: TGTGCCAGCAGCTTAGAGGGACGGAACTATGGCTACACCTTC.

The genes are TRBV20-1 and TRBJ2-5, with TRBD2 identical over 7 bases. The germline V gene has CDR1 DFQATT and CDR2 SNEGSKA (reference sequence). The CDR3 spans 14 residues. Trimming took 1 base from V and 2 from J; bases not matched to a gene: 4. The CDR3 loop is CSARVLAEQETQYF. In DNA form, the CDR3 reads TGCAGTGCTAGAGTCCTAGCGGAACAAGAGACCCAGTACTTC.

The J gene is TRBJ2-7, the V gene TRBV29-1; no definite D call. The CDR3 extends over 10 amino acids. The V and J ends lost 4 bases and 4 bases respectively, with 5 bases between them. The germline gives CDR1 SQVTM, CDR2 ANQGSEA. CDR3 region: CSVADYEQYF. CDR3 nucleotides: TGCAGCGTTGCCGATTACGAGCAGTACTTC.

CDR3 nucleotides: TGTGCCAGCAGCAAGGTGTCGGGTAGCGGGAGTCTGAATGAGCAGTTCTTC. It encodes CASSKVSGSGSLNEQFF. The chain carries TRBV21-1 and TRBJ2-1; the table's D gene call, TRBD2, was not cross checked with the DNA. TRBV21-1 is tagged as a pseudogene. CDR3 length equals 17 residues.

The table lists this clonotype with a few counts. The rearrangement uses TRBV5-1 and TRBJ2-1, with TRBD2 identical over 15 bases. This CDR3 spans 18 amino acids. Germline V gene lookup returns CDR1 SGHRS and CDR2 YFSETQ. The V and J ends lost 4 bases and 6 bases, in that order; junction bases with no gene match: 11. The CDR3 protein is CASSPAGLAGGGVNEQFF. CDR3 DNA sequence: TGCGCCAGCAGCCCGGCGGGACTAGCGGGAGGCGGGGTCAATGAGCAGTTCTTC.

The chain links TRBV7-2 to TRBJ1-1, with D possibly matching TRBD1 (6 bases). V lost 1 base to trimming and J lost 4 bases, with 13 bases between them. The CDR3 loop spans 15 amino acids. Germline CDR1 is SGHTA and CDR2 is FQGNSA. CDR3 region: CASSLGARGGTEAFF. CDR3 nucleotide sequence: TGTGCCAGCAGCTTAGGGGCCAGGGGCGGCACTGAAGCTTTCTTT.

The rearrangement uses TRBV6-5 and TRBJ2-7, with a tentative D call TRBD2 (6 bases). V was pared by 8 bases and J by 0 bases, with 11 bases between. The CDR3 loop spans 13 amino acids. Germline values: CDR1 MNHEY, CDR2 SVGAGI. Written as DNA, the CDR3 is TGTGCCAGCCTTGGAGGGCCCTCCTACGAGCAGTACTTC. This sequence encodes CASLGGPSYEQYF.

This clonotype was counted ten times or more. This chain connects TRBV7-2 to TRBJ2-1; TRBD1 might be the D (6 bases). The CDR3 consists of 16 residues. Germline CDR1 reads SGHTA; CDR2 reads FQGNSA. The V end lost 1 base, the J end lost 2 bases, and 12 bases lay between the germline ends. CDR3 nucleotide sequence: TGTGCCAGCAGCTTAGGGTTCAGGGGACCCTACAATGAGCAGTTCTTC. This sequence encodes CASSLGFRGPYNEQFF.

This clonotype was counted ten times or more. The chain employs TRBV7-2 and TRBJ1-4, with D maybe TRBD1 (5 bases). V shed 1 base and J shed 2 bases, with 5 bases lying between them. Germline CDR1 reads SGHTA; CDR2 reads FQGNSA. There are 14 residues in the CDR3. CDR3 sequence reads: CASSLGGTNEKLFF. In DNA, the CDR3 is TGTGCCAGCAGCTTAGGGGGGACTAATGAAAAACTGTTTTTT.

The genes are TRBV12-3 or TRBV12-4 and TRBJ1-6; D unresolved. Trimming took off 3 bases at V and 9 bases at J, with 12 bases between the two ends. The CDR3 loop spans 14 amino acids. CDR3 in amino acids: CASSFRGLGSPLHF. CDR3 in DNA: TGTGCCAGCAGTTTTAGAGGGTTGGGTTCACCCCTCCACTTT.

This clonotype turned up a few times. This rearrangement joins TRBV7-2 to TRBJ2-3; 8 positions agree with TRBD2. The V segment lost 1 base and the J segment 2 bases; nucleotides outside the gene matches: 5. The CDR3 length is 16 residues. CDR1 is SGHTA, CDR2 FQGNSA, per germline. In DNA, the CDR3 is TGTGCCAGCAGCTTAGAAGGGACTAGACCCACAGATACGCAGTATTTT. This sequence encodes CASSLEGTRPTDTQYF.

This clonotype was detected a few times. V and J are TRBV29-1 and TRBJ1-2; D perhaps matches TRBD1 (6 bases). The CDR3 is made up of 13 amino acids. V dropped 3 bases and J dropped 4 bases, with 12 bases sitting between them. CDR1 is SQVTM and CDR2 is ANQGSEA in the germline V gene. DNA for the CDR3: TGCAGCGTTGAGTACAGGGACCCCTATGGCTACACCTTC. Translated: CSVEYRDPYGYTF.

This clonotype appeared a few times. The V call is TRBV27, the J call TRBJ1-5; D possibly corresponds to TRBD1 (5 bases). CDR3 length: 15 residues. V gave up 0 bases and J gave up 5 bases, with 11 bases separating them. Germline V gene sequence: CDR1 MNHEY, CDR2 SMNVEV (reference sequence). The DNA for the CDR3 is TGTGCCAGCAGTTTATCGCGGCAGGGCCATCAGCCCCAGCATTTT. Translating it yields CASSLSRQGHQPQHF.

The chain joins TRBV11-2 to TRBJ2-4; D possibly corresponds to TRBD2 (6 bases). V lost 0 bases to trimming and J lost 3 bases, with 15 bases between them. CDR1 is SGHAT, CDR2 FQNNGV, per germline. The CDR3 has 17 residues. CDR3 in amino acids: CASSLEWRGGGKNIQYF. The CDR3 DNA follows: TGTGCCAGCAGCTTAGAATGGAGGGGTGGGGGCAAAAACATTCAGTACTTC.

This clonotype was detected a few times. The J gene is TRBJ2-7, the V gene TRBV10-3; 10 nucleotides match TRBD1. V was clipped by 5 bases and J by 2 bases; unmatched bases: 3. CDR1 ENHRY and CDR2 SYGVKD come from the germline V gene. The CDR3 totals 14 residues. CDR3 nucleotides: TGTGCCATCAGTCCGGGACAGGGGACCTACGAGCAGTACGTC. Its translation: CAISPGQGTYEQYV.

The chain uses TRBV28 and TRBJ1-6, with D perhaps TRBD1 (6 bases). The CDR3 is 18 amino acids. Trimming took 5 bases from V and 8 from J, leaving 25 bases between them. From germline, CDR1 is MDHEN and CDR2 SYDVKM. This CDR3 is CASSPPPGQFDRHSPLHF. CDR3 nucleotides: TGTGCCAGCAGTCCACCTCCAGGACAGTTCGATAGGCATTCACCCCTCCACTTT.

The CDR3 loop reads CASSFTSSYEQYF. In DNA, the CDR3 is TGTGCCAGCAGTTTTACGAGCTCCTACGAGCAGTACTTC. The V call is TRBV28, the J call TRBJ2-7; D not certain. The CDR3 has 13 amino acids. The V end lost 3 bases, the J end lost 0 bases, and 6 bases lay between the germline ends. The germline gives CDR1 MDHEN, CDR2 SYDVKM. Full variable domain (rest looked up from reference TRBV28 and TRBJ2-7): DVKVTQSSRYLVKRTGEKVFLECVQDMDHENMFWYRQDPGLGLRLIYFSYDVKMKEKGDIPEGYSVSREKKERFSLILESASTNQTSMYLCASSFTSSYEQYFGPGTRLTVT.

The V and J genes are TRBV24-1 and TRBJ2-4; D possibly matches TRBD1 or TRBD2 (6 bases each). V gave up 4 bases and J gave up 7 bases, with 10 bases separating them. The CDR3 consists of 13 residues. Germline V gene lookup returns CDR1 KGHDR and CDR2 SFDVKD. For the CDR3, the DNA is TGTGCCACCAGTGAACAAGGGGGGAACATTCAGTACTTC. Amino acid sequence: CATSEQGGNIQYF.

The rearrangement uses TRBV6-2 or TRBV6-3 and TRBJ2-7, with D perhaps TRBD1 (5 bases). Germline CDR1 is MNHEY and CDR2 is SVGEGT. The V gene lost 4 bases and the J gene lost 4 bases, with 17 bases spanning the gap. The CDR3 is 15 amino acids. As DNA, the CDR3 is TGTGCCAGCAGTTCCGTCCACAGGTCCCTTTACGAGCAGTACGTC. Translation: CASSSVHRSLYEQYV.

This clonotype was found a few times. This chain joins TRBV20-1 and TRBJ2-7; D uncertain. Germline CDR1 and CDR2: DFQATT and SNEGSKA (reference sequence). CDR3 length: 12 amino acids. CDR3 region: CSPRAQTYEQYV. The CDR3, as DNA: TGCAGCCCACGGGCTCAGACCTACGAGCAGTACGTC.

In its sample, this clonotype was seen many times. CDR3 nucleotide sequence: TGCGCCAGCAGCTTAGGACAAACTAACACCGGGGAGCTGTTTTTT. This codes for CASSLGQTNTGELFF. The V call is TRBV5-1, the J call TRBJ2-2; tentatively, D is TRBD1 (5 bases). Germline V CDR1 and CDR2: SGHRS, YFSETQ. Trimming cost V 2 bases and J 2 bases, with 10 bases left between them. The CDR3 runs to 15 residues.

J is TRBJ2-1 and V is TRBV2, with a weak D call TRBD1 (5 bases). The ends were cut back, 3 bases at V and 4 bases at J, with 13 bases in the middle. The CDR3 runs to 15 residues. The germline gives CDR1 SNHLY, CDR2 FYNNEI. The CDR3 DNA sequence: TGTGCCAGCAGTGACCGGACACATCCGTACAATGAGCAGTTCTTC. Its protein is CASSDRTHPYNEQFF.

This clonotype was recorded a few times. This chain links TRBV12-3 or TRBV12-4 with TRBJ2-3, with D tentatively TRBD1 or TRBD2 (6 bases each). This CDR3 region has 16 residues. Trimming removed 7 bases from V and 5 bases from J, with 22 bases in between. The DNA for the CDR3 is TGTGCCAGCACCGAAGAGGGGGGCGCAAGTCAAGATACGCAGTATTTT. It specifies CASTEEGGASQDTQYF.

This clonotype was seen at least ten times. This chain connects TRBV20-1 to TRBJ1-2, with 9 bases identical to TRBD1. The CDR3 sequence is 15 residues long. With V trimmed by 4 bases and J by 3 bases, 9 bases remained unmatched. Germline V gene data show CDR1 as DFQATT and CDR2 as SNEGSKA (reference sequence). The CDR3 is CSANQGQGDDYGYTF. The CDR3 region has the DNA TGCAGTGCTAACCAGGGACAGGGTGATGACTATGGCTACACCTTC.

The CDR3 bases are TGCGCCAGCAGCCAAGAATACCGGACAGGGGGCTTTTACAATGAGCAGTTCTTC. Translating it yields CASSQEYRTGGFYNEQFF. This sequence joins TRBV4-3 and TRBJ2-1; the match to TRBD1 covers 11 bases. The junction had 8 bases not matched to a gene; V was cut back by 0 bases and J by 4 bases. The CDR3 runs to 18 residues. Germline V gives CDR1 LGHNA, CDR2 YSLEER.

This clonotype was counted between two and nine times. V and J are TRBV6-5 and TRBJ2-5; TRBD1 matches 9 bases. Germline V lookup: CDR1 MNHEY, CDR2 SVGAGI. The CDR3 runs to 15 residues. J gave up 1 base and V 2 bases, and 2 bases lay outside the gene matches. The CDR3 DNA reads TGTGCCAGCAGTTACCCGACAGGGGGCCAAGAGACCCAGTACTTC. This codes for CASSYPTGGQETQYF.

This clonotype turned up a few times. J is TRBJ2-3 and V is TRBV12-3 or TRBV12-4, with TRBD2 matching 9 bases. The CDR3 is made up of 17 amino acids. The V segment lost 2 bases and the J segment 0 bases; nucleotides outside the gene matches: 6. The CDR3 reads CASSLPATSGSTDTQYF. The CDR3 DNA reads as TGTGCCAGCAGTTTACCAGCTACTAGCGGGAGCACAGATACGCAGTATTTT.